This T cell receptor (beta chain) is from a study of radiation and T cells in renal cell carcinoma. General study findings and limits: In blood, top tumor clones expanded by 2 weeks, shrinking by 4. Pretreatment tumor biopsies were lacking, so baseline clonotypes are unknown.

A note on this clone: The antigen is undetermined.

Time point indicated: baseline pretreatment blood. This sample's treatment: 15 Gy SBRT to primary tumor, nephrectomy 4 weeks later. Blood was sampled at baseline, 2 weeks and 4 weeks after SBRT. The patient's renal cell carcinoma had clear cell pathology. Produced via immunoSEQ multiplex PCR; TCRdb's table is partial and in-frame only. The sample consists of 100,000 to 150,000 clones, around 83% of them appearing once. V was pared by 6 bases and J by 6 bases, with 7 bases of the junction left unmatched. Germline V gene data show CDR1 as WSHSY and CDR2 as SAAADI. The CDR3 has 13 amino acids. The chain couples TRBV10-2 to TRBJ2-7, with 8 bases identical to TRBD1. This receptor was obtained from a woman in her fifties or sixties with renal cell carcinoma. The sequencing used blood, collected from a patient whose treatment included radiotherapy and nephrectomy. The CDR3 here is CASRPDRASEQYF. DNA of the CDR3: TGCGCCAGCAGACCGGACAGGGCTTCCGAGCAGTACTTC.